This entry is about one T cell receptor (beta chain). Its antigen is currently unknown. The data originate from a study of OX40 agonist ivuxolimab in advanced cancers. The study's findings and limits: Some patients without response likewise showed low normalized clonal expansion.

Profiling relied on immunoSEQ multiplex PCR, and the TCRdb table lists in-frame clones only, not all of them. The sample contains around 100,000 clones, roughly 89% of which appear only once. V was trimmed by 4 bases and J by 0 bases, leaving 14 bases between them. Germline CDR1 reads SGHRS; CDR2 reads YFSETQ. The CDR3 extends over 17 amino acids. This receptor was identified in an adult with an advanced solid tumor such as melanoma, head and neck, liver or kidney cancer. This material consisted of CD4+ or CD8+ T cells sorted from blood, taken in a trial of the OX40 agonist ivuxolimab. This chain links TRBV5-1 with TRBJ2-6; tentative D call: TRBD2 (5 bases). The CDR3 DNA is TGCGCCAGCAGCACCGGCGGACTGAGCTCTGGGGCCAACGTCCTGACTTTC. Protein product: CASSTGGLSSGANVLTF.